The 18 T cell receptor beta chains given below trace back to one sample, sequenced in a study of cytomegalovirus exposure and HLA in healthy donors (TCRdb year 2017). The library was obtained by the immunoSEQ multiplex PCR assay. For the multiplex PCR, a mixture combining 60 forward primers for TCR Vbeta segments and 13 reverse primers for TCR Jbeta segments was used. This is the immuneACCESS table as TCRdb keeps it, with only in-frame sequences that have V and J called. A part of the clones is gone; compared with another copy, unresolved V genes explain less than half, and the rest is unexplained. Present in this sample are some 90,000 clones, 55% to 75% of which were seen just once. The top ten hold about 2.5% of the sample. Sample: PBMCs. All receptors come from a man aged 45-65 years in good health and CMV-seronegative.

Turning to this clone: Compared with germline, one end of the junction differs, possibly owing to a read error. The genes are TRBV7-9 and TRBJ1-1, with D possibly being TRBD1 (5 bases). The CDR3 runs 12 residues. CDR1 and CDR2 from the germline V gene are SEHNR and FQNEAQ (reference sequence). The CDR3 here is CSSRRTGGEAFF. CDR3 nucleotide sequence: TGTTCCAGCAGACGAACGGGGGGTGAAGCTTTCTTT.

CDR3 nucleotides: TGTGCCAGCAGCCAAGGACAGGGGAGCACAGATACGCAGTATTTT. Its translation: CASSQGQGSTDTQYF. The chain links TRBV14 to TRBJ2-3; 8 bases are shared with TRBD1. Germline V gives CDR1 SGHDN, CDR2 FVKESK. The CDR3 consists of 15 residues. V was clipped by 1 base and J by 0 bases; unmatched bases: 0.

This clone occurred a few times. The V gene is TRBV10-3, the J gene TRBJ2-7, with D tentatively TRBD2 (6 bases). This CDR3 spans 14 amino acids. V shed 7 bases and J shed 4 bases, with 17 bases lying between them. Germline CDR1 ENHRY, CDR2 SYGVKD. The CDR3 DNA reads as TGTGCCATCAAACGGTCCGGGGGAGAGTACGAGCAGTACTTC. Amino acid sequence: CAIKRSGGEYEQYF.

V and J are TRBV28 and TRBJ1-5; tentatively, D is TRBD1 (5 bases). The CDR3 has 14 amino acids. V was cut by 4 bases and J by 6 bases, with 13 bases left in between. Germline V lookup: CDR1 MDHEN, CDR2 SYDVKM. As DNA, the CDR3 is TGTGCCAGCAGTTGGGTAGGGGAAGGTCAGCCCCAGCATTTT. Protein product: CASSWVGEGQPQHF.

This clone was counted between two and nine times. The chain employs TRBV6-1 and TRBJ1-2; 9 nucleotides line up with TRBD1. CDR1 MNHNS and CDR2 SASEGT come from the germline V gene. This CDR3 comprises 15 residues. Germline trimming cut 7 bases from V and 6 bases from J; bases unmatched to any gene: 12. The CDR3 protein is CASTPNGTGKNGYTF. In nucleotides, the CDR3 is TGTGCCAGCACCCCGAACGGGACAGGGAAAAATGGCTACACCTTC.

V and J are TRBV5-1 and TRBJ2-3; 11 positions agree with TRBD2. Germline V gives CDR1 SGHRS, CDR2 YFSETQ. The CDR3 length is 18 residues. V was pared by 3 bases and J by 1 base, with 10 bases of the junction left unmatched. In DNA, the CDR3 is TGCGCCAGCAGCTCTAGCGGGGGGATGATTAGGGGCACAGATACGCAGTATTTT. Translation gives CASSSSGGMIRGTDTQYF.

This clone was picked up one time. The chain links TRBV6-5 to TRBJ2-7; D may be TRBD1 (5 bases). CDR1 MNHEY and CDR2 SVGAGI come from the germline V gene. This CDR3 region has 14 residues. V gave up 8 bases and J gave up 2 bases, with 16 bases separating them. CDR3 region: CASSYRHTPYEQYF. The CDR3 DNA reads TGTGCCAGCTCATACAGGCATACCCCCTACGAGCAGTACTTC.

The chain carries TRBV28 and TRBJ2-3, with D possibly TRBD2 on 6 matching bases. Per the germline V gene, CDR1 is MDHEN and CDR2 is SYDVKM. Trimming took 7 bases from V and 5 from J, leaving 16 bases between them. The CDR3 length is 14 residues. CDR3 in DNA: TGTGCCAGCACCACAGGAGGGCTAGGAGATACGCAGTATTTT. Translated, it gives CASTTGGLGDTQYF.

The rearrangement uses TRBV7-2 and TRBJ2-1; no clear D. V dropped 2 bases and J dropped 7 bases, with 12 bases sitting between them. There are 14 residues in the CDR3. Germline-derived CDR1 and CDR2 are SGHTA and FQGNSA. CDR3 in DNA: TGTGCCAGCAGCTTACAGCGCAGATCTAATGAGCAGTTCTTC. Protein sequence: CASSLQRRSNEQFF.

V is TRBV5-4 and J is TRBJ2-3; D possibly corresponds to TRBD1 (6 bases). The germline V gene encodes CDR1 SGHNT and CDR2 YYREEE (reference sequence). The CDR3 totals 16 residues. Between the trimmed V and J ends, which lost 3 bases and 6 bases, there was a span of 20 bases. The DNA of the CDR3 is TGTGCCAGCAGCTCCCGTTTGGGGGCGGCCGAGGATACGCAGTATTTT. Its translation: CASSSRLGAAEDTQYF.

This chain uses TRBV19 with TRBJ2-1; D is perhaps TRBD2 (6 bases). This CDR3 has 16 residues. The V and J ends lost 7 bases and 4 bases respectively, with 20 bases between them. Germline V gene lookup returns CDR1 LNHDA and CDR2 SQIVND (reference sequence). The CDR3 DNA is TGTGCCAGTAACCCGGAGGGAAAAATAGCGTACAATGAGCAGTTCTTC. It translates to CASNPEGKIAYNEQFF.

The V and J genes are TRBV6-5 and TRBJ2-7; D might be TRBD2 (6 bases). The germline CDR1 and CDR2 sequences are MNHEY and SVGAGI. The CDR3 extends over 16 amino acids. V was clipped by 0 bases and J by 3 bases, with 15 bases between them. Here the CDR3 DNA reads TGTGCCAGCAGTTACTCTTTTCTAGCGAGAGGCTACGAGCAGTACTTC. Translating it yields CASSYSFLARGYEQYF.

In this sample, this clone turned up a few times. Here the CDR3 reads CASSFWGLVNEQFF. CDR3 sequence (DNA): TGTGCCAGCAGCTTCTGGGGACTAGTGAATGAGCAGTTCTTC. J is TRBJ2-1 and V is TRBV7-2; 8 bases match TRBD2. Germline values: CDR1 SGHTA, CDR2 FQGNSA. The V gene end was trimmed by 3 bases and the J gene end by 7 bases; junction bases not matched to a gene: 5. The CDR3 has 14 residues. Together with reference TRBV7-2 and TRBJ2-1, the CDR3 gives the full variable domain: GAGVSQSPSNKVTEKGKDVELRCDPISGHTALYWYRQSLGQGLEFLIYFQGNSAPDKSGLPSDRFSAERTGGSVSTLTIQRTQQEDSAVYLCASSFWGLVNEQFFGPGTRLTVL.

The gene calls are TRBV6-1 and TRBJ2-5; D possibly corresponds to TRBD1 (5 bases). Germline loops: CDR1 MNHNS, CDR2 SASEGT. V gave up 6 bases and J gave up 4 bases, with 12 bases separating them. This CDR3 is built from 13 residues. CDR3 in DNA: TGTGCCAGCAGCCGGCGACAGTCAGAGACCCAGTACTTC. Translating it yields CASSRRQSETQYF.

This clone was counted once. V and J are TRBV7-9 and TRBJ2-3; 10 bases fit TRBD1. The trim removed 7 bases at V and 4 bases at J, leaving 11 bases unmatched. This CDR3 spans 16 amino acids. Germline CDR1 and CDR2: SEHNR and FQNEAQ (reference sequence). CDR3 residues: CASMAGTGEWADTQYF. In nucleotides, the CDR3 is TGTGCCAGCATGGCGGGGACAGGGGAGTGGGCAGATACGCAGTATTTT.

V gene TRBV19 combines with J gene TRBJ2-7; D not certain. The CDR3 runs to 13 residues. The germline V and J ends were trimmed by 3 bases and 2 bases, with 8 bases remaining between them. Germline lookup yields CDR1 LNHDA and CDR2 SQIVND (reference sequence). The CDR3, as DNA: TGTGCCAGTAGTATTTCGGTGACCTACGAGCAGTACTTC. This sequence encodes CASSISVTYEQYF.

This chain joins TRBV27 and TRBJ1-5, with no clear D. V was trimmed by 5 bases and J by 0 bases, leaving 14 bases between them. Germline-derived CDR1 and CDR2 are MNHEY and SMNVEV (reference sequence). The CDR3 is 16 amino acids. The CDR3 DNA reads TGTGCCAGCAGTAATGGCGGGGATCCTAGCAATCAGCCCCAGCATTTT. Amino acids: CASSNGGDPSNQPQHF.

V gene TRBV19 combines with J gene TRBJ1-5, with TRBD1 identical over 8 bases. This CDR3 region has 18 residues. Germline loops: CDR1 LNHDA, CDR2 SQIVND (reference sequence). V was clipped by 6 bases and J by 0 bases; unmatched bases: 13. The CDR3 here is CASRITTGTGYSNQPQHF. CDR3 bases: TGTGCCAGTAGAATAACAACCGGGACAGGCTATAGCAATCAGCCCCAGCATTTT. The complete variable domain, with remaining parts taken from reference TRBV19 and TRBJ1-5, reads DGGITQSPKYLFRKEGQNVTLSCEQNLNHDAMYWYRQDPGQGLRLIYYSQIVNDFQKGDIAEGYSVSREKKESFPLTVTSAQKNPTAFYLCASRITTGTGYSNQPQHFGDGTRLSIL.